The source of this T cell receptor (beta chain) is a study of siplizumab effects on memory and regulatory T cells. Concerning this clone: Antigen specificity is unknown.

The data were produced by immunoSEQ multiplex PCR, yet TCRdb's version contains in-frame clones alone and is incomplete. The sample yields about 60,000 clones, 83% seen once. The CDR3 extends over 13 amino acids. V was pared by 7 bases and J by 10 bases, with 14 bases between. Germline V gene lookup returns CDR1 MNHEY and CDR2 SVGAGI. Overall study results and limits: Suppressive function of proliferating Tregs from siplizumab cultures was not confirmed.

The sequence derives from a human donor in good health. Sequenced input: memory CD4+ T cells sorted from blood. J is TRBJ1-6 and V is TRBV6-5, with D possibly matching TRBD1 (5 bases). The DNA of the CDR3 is TGTGCCAGCAAGGAAAGGGACGGGTCACCCCTCCACTTT. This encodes CASKERDGSPLHF.